This TCR beta chain was sequenced in a study of graft-versus-host responses after intestinal transplantation. Study background: Isolated intestinal, liver-intestinal, or multivisceral transplants had been given to the recipients. Recipients were all induced with anti-thymocyte globulin, then given tacrolimus and steroids for around 3 years. Findings and caveats of the study: Within allografts, high graft-versus-host to host-versus-graft clonal ratios were seen among patients with graft-donor T cell macrochimerism. Association was observed between peak circulating GvH clone levels and early post-transplant HvG declines.

Sequencing was performed with immunoSEQ multiplex PCR; in TCRdb, only in-frame clones are kept and a portion is missing. The profile covers over 80,000 clones, with 90% to 95% appearing a single time and approximately 0.18% taken by the ten largest. The germline V gene encodes CDR1 SGHDT and CDR2 YYEEEE. Unmatched junction bases numbered 10, after V lost 4 bases and J lost 8 bases. This CDR3 spans 15 amino acids. Notes on this clone: The target antigen is unknown.

V gene TRBV5-6 combines with J gene TRBJ1-2; 11 positions match TRBD1. The sequence derives from a human donor who was the organ donor for an intestinal transplant. The sample here was unstimulated CD4+ T cells sorted from spleen or lymph node cells, taken before transplant. In DNA form, the CDR3 reads TGTGCCAGCAGCCCTACCCTGGACAGGGGGCAGGGCTACACCTTC. This gives the protein CASSPTLDRGQGYTF.